These 10 T cell receptor beta chains were sequenced from one sample in a study of post-analysis software for immune sequencing data. Overall study findings and caveats: The study found TRBV5-6, TRBV5-1 and TRBV20-1 among a handful of TRBV segments more frequent in patients than controls.

Incorporated into the TCR beta cDNA libraries were unique molecular identifiers, which served to reduce PCR and sequencing biases. Each CDR3 protein gets one entry after TCRdb re-called the PCR reads with MiXCR. The data contain about 500,000 distinct CDR3 sequences, over 35% of them singletons. These receptors have no identified antigens. Sequences were obtained from blood. These receptors all come from a girl between 10 and 17 years old with multiple sclerosis.

A few counts support this clonotype. DNA of the CDR3: TGTGCCAGCAGTTACGTCCGAGGGGGAGGCTACACCTTC. Translation gives CASSYVRGGGYTF. The genes are TRBV6-2 or TRBV6-3 and TRBJ1-2; possibly TRBD1 for D (6 bases). V lost 2 bases, J lost 8 bases, and 12 bases lay in between. There are 13 residues in the CDR3. Germline-derived CDR1 and CDR2 are MNHEY and SVGEGT.

In its sample, this clonotype was seen a few times. The chain has TRBV20-1 and TRBJ2-7; 10 nucleotides agree with TRBD2. Trimming at V came to 2 bases and at J to 5 bases, leaving 15 bases not matched to a gene. The CDR3 is 17 amino acids. Germline CDR1 reads DFQATT; CDR2 reads SNEGSKA (reference sequence). CDR3: CSARRLYGTSDGDEQYF. The CDR3 DNA is TGCAGTGCTAGAAGATTATACGGGACTAGCGATGGTGACGAGCAGTACTTC.

V usage is TRBV20-1 and J usage is TRBJ2-7; no reliable D call. The V gene's germline CDR1 is DFQATT and CDR2 SNEGSKA (reference sequence). The CDR3 covers 13 residues. Trimming pared 6 bases from V and 9 bases from J, leaving 21 bases between. Here the CDR3 reads CSAQGIGSLGQYF. The CDR3 coding sequence is TGCAGTGCCCAAGGGATTGGTTCCCTGGGGCAGTACTTC.

Written as DNA, the CDR3 is TGTGCCAGCAGTCCGCCCCAGGGGGCCCTGAACACCGGGGAGCTGTTTTTT. Translated, it gives CASSPPQGALNTGELFF. V gene TRBV12-3 or TRBV12-4 combines with J gene TRBJ2-2, with 8 bases matching TRBD1. Germline trimming cut 5 bases from V and 1 base from J; bases unmatched to any gene: 9. The CDR3 is 17 residues long.

In its sample, this clonotype was seen a few times. The chain uses TRBV18 and TRBJ1-1; 8 bases are shared with TRBD1. The CDR3 spans 15 residues. J lost 4 bases, V lost 2 bases, and 6 bases had no gene match. The germline gives CDR1 KGHSH, CDR2 LQKENI. The CDR3 sequence is CASSPLQGGGTEAFF. Here the CDR3 DNA reads TGTGCCAGCTCACCATTACAGGGGGGAGGCACTGAAGCTTTCTTT.

Concerning this clonotype: Because it lacks the conserved phenylalanine or tryptophan at the end, this CDR3 is likely a read error. This chain uses TRBV5-1 with TRBJ1-2; TRBD1 matches 10 bases. Looked up from germline, CDR1 is SGHRS and CDR2 is YFSETQ. This CDR3 region has 16 residues. With V trimmed by 2 bases and J by 4 bases, 8 bases remained unmatched. The CDR3 region has the DNA TGCGCCAGCAGCTTCCGGGACAGGGGAGGCGGCTATGGCTACACCGTC. The encoded protein is CASSFRDRGGGYGYTV.

The chain carries TRBV20-1 and TRBJ1-5; D might be TRBD1 (5 bases). This CDR3 has 14 residues. From germline, CDR1 is DFQATT and CDR2 SNEGSKA (reference sequence). V dropped 4 bases and J dropped 0 bases, with 10 bases sitting between them. The CDR3 region is CSATIGHSNQPQHF. Here the CDR3 DNA reads TGCAGTGCTACGATAGGACATAGCAATCAGCCCCAGCATTTT.

The rearrangement uses TRBV5-1 and TRBJ2-1, with TRBD2 identical over 8 bases. The CDR3 totals 13 residues. Looked up from germline, CDR1 is SGHRS and CDR2 is YFSETQ. J lost 7 bases, V lost 3 bases, and 3 bases had no gene match. Here the CDR3 reads CASSWGGGNEQFF. The CDR3 DNA reads as TGCGCCAGCAGCTGGGGCGGGGGGAATGAGCAGTTCTTC.

This chain uses TRBV7-9 with TRBJ2-6, with 10 positions matching TRBD1. Germline CDR1 reads SEHNR; CDR2 reads FQNEAQ (reference sequence). This CDR3 region has 17 residues. The J segment lost 2 bases and the V segment lost 4 bases, leaving 5 bases of the junction unmatched. DNA of the CDR3: TGTGCCAGCAGCTCCAGACAGGGGGCGCCTGGGGCCAACGTCCTGACTTTC. The encoded protein is CASSSRQGAPGANVLTF.

This clonotype was seen only a few times. V usage is TRBV27 and J usage is TRBJ2-7; D possibly corresponds to TRBD2 (6 bases). The germline V and J ends were trimmed by 5 bases and 3 bases, with 17 bases remaining between them. Germline-derived CDR1 and CDR2 are MNHEY and SMNVEV (reference sequence). The CDR3 contains 15 residues. In nucleotides, the CDR3 is TGTGCCAGCAGTGCCTGGGTGCGGGGTAACTACGAGCAGTACTTC. It codes for CASSAWVRGNYEQYF.